The entry below describes one T cell receptor beta chain. Its antigen is unidentified. This CDR3 is 15 amino acids long. Trimming took 3 bases from V and 4 from J, leaving 18 bases between them. Germline V gives CDR1 GTSNPN, CDR2 SVGIG (reference sequence). This sample is drawn from a study of OX40 agonist ivuxolimab in advanced cancers. The study's findings and limits: Relative to CD4+ cells, CD8+ T cells on average had more expanded clones.

Only in-frame clones appear in the TCRdb table, and some are missing; sequencing was by immunoSEQ multiplex PCR. The repertoire includes tens of thousands of clones, about 83% of them detected once, and under 0.8% sits in the top ten. The chain recombines TRBV30 with TRBJ1-2, with D unresolved. The sample was CD4+ or CD8+ T cells sorted from blood, taken in a trial of the OX40 agonist ivuxolimab. This TCR was sampled from an adult with an advanced solid tumor such as melanoma, head and neck, liver or kidney cancer. The DNA for the CDR3 is TGTGCCTGGAGCGCACAAACGATACGGGGCTATGGCTACACCTTC. Translated: CAWSAQTIRGYGYTF. Filled out from reference TRBV30 and TRBJ1-2, the complete variable domain reads SQTIHQWPATLVQPVGSPLSLECTVEGTSNPNLYWYRQAAGRGLQLLFYSVGIGQISSEVPQNLSASRPQDRQFILSSKKLLLSDSGFYLCAWSAQTIRGYGYTFGSGTRLTVV.